A single sample gave rise to the 14 T cell receptor beta chains below, sequenced in a study of blood T cell repertoires in COVID-19. Assay: immunoSEQ multiplex PCR; the TCRdb copy retains only in-frame clones and omits some. Among some 9,900 clones listed, roughly 87% were seen once. Sample: peripheral blood. These receptors originate from a human donor in a cohort sampled during active COVID-19.

The V gene is TRBV25-1, the J gene TRBJ1-2; D unresolved. CDR1 and CDR2 (germline): MGHDK, SYGVNS. This CDR3 region has 9 residues. The V end was cut by 6 bases, the J end by 11 bases, with 7 bases between. This chain's CDR3 is CASRLSYTF. CDR3 DNA: TGTGCCAGCAGGCTATCTTACACCTTC.

This chain connects TRBV9 to TRBJ2-1; 7 bases line up with TRBD1. The CDR3 is made up of 14 amino acids. CDR1 and CDR2 (germline): SGDLS, YYNGEE. Trimming took 0 bases from V and 8 from J; bases not matched to a gene: 5. The CDR3 is CASSVAPGGDEQFF. In DNA form, the CDR3 reads TGTGCCAGCAGCGTAGCTCCAGGGGGAGATGAGCAGTTCTTC. The full variable domain, completed using reference TRBV9 and TRBJ2-1, is DSGVTQTPKHLITATGQRVTLRCSPRSGDLSVYWYQQSLDQGLQFLIQYYNGEERAKGNILERFSAQQFPDLHSELNLSSLELGDSALYFCASSVAPGGDEQFFGPGTRLTVL.

The chain combines TRBV30 with TRBJ1-1; 10 bases fit TRBD1. The V and J ends lost 3 bases and 4 bases, in that order; junction bases with no gene match: 5. Germline V lookup: CDR1 GTSNPN, CDR2 SVGIG (reference sequence). The CDR3 covers 14 residues. The CDR3 loop is CAWRTGGVTTEAFF. CDR3 nucleotide sequence: TGTGCCTGGAGGACAGGGGGCGTCACCACTGAAGCTTTCTTT.

About this clone itself: At the DNA level, this CDR3 is encoded by other sequences in the same sample as well. This chain connects TRBV7-9 to TRBJ2-2; D may be TRBD2 (7 bases). V was clipped by 4 bases and J by 1 base, with 19 bases between them. This CDR3 region has 18 residues. Germline V gene data show CDR1 as SEHNR and CDR2 as FQNEAQ (reference sequence). The CDR3 region has the DNA TGTGCCAGCAGCTACACTCGCGGGGGCGCCGGGAACACCGGGGAGCTGTTTTTT. Its protein is CASSYTRGGAGNTGELFF.

The V call is TRBV7-2, the J call TRBJ1-5; D remains ambiguous. V lost 4 bases to trimming and J lost 3 bases, with 16 bases between them. The germline gives CDR1 SGHTA, CDR2 FQGNSA. This CDR3 is 16 amino acids long. CDR3 DNA: TGTGCCAGCAGCTCCGGGAGCCGGGTACACAATCAGCCCCAGCATTTT. This gives the protein CASSSGSRVHNQPQHF.

The V call is TRBV18, the J call TRBJ1-1; no definite D call. The CDR3 runs 13 residues. Trimming removed 2 bases at V and 2 bases at J, with 6 bases between. CDR1 KGHSH and CDR2 LQKENI come from the germline V gene. This chain's CDR3 is CASSPGINTEAFF. DNA of the CDR3: TGTGCCAGCTCACCAGGCATAAACACTGAAGCTTTCTTT.

The CDR3 coding sequence is TGTGCCAGCAGCAAGCGGGACTCCCGGGAGGGCTACACCTTC. Translating gives CASSKRDSREGYTF. The chain is built from TRBV9 and TRBJ1-2; possibly TRBD1 for D (5 bases). Trimming took 4 bases from V and 8 from J, leaving 18 bases between them. Germline V lookup: CDR1 SGDLS, CDR2 YYNGEE. This CDR3 is 14 amino acids long.

This clone was picked up one time. V gene TRBV30 combines with J gene TRBJ1-2; D is unresolved. The germline V gene encodes CDR1 GTSNPN and CDR2 SVGIG (reference sequence). This CDR3 region has 12 residues. The V and J ends lost 1 base and 8 bases respectively, with 11 bases between them. The CDR3 loop reads CAWSGSPRGYTF. As DNA, the CDR3 is TGTGCCTGGAGTGGTTCCCCTCGGGGCTACACCTTC.

This clone was found a few times. The chain links TRBV6-4 to TRBJ2-6; maybe TRBD1 (6 bases). V gave up 0 bases and J gave up 0 bases, with 6 bases separating them. The CDR3 length is 16 residues. From germline, CDR1 is MRHNA and CDR2 SNTAGT. CDR3 region: CASSDSGGSGANVLTF. The CDR3 DNA reads TGTGCCAGCAGTGACTCAGGGGGCTCTGGGGCCAACGTCCTGACTTTC.

The chain uses TRBV11-2 and TRBJ2-5; possibly TRBD1 for D (5 bases). Trimming stripped 5 bases from V and 0 bases from J, with 16 bases between. CDR1 and CDR2 (germline): SGHAT, FQNNGV. The CDR3 is 16 amino acids. CDR3 sequence: CASSPGNSPYQETQYF. DNA for the CDR3: TGTGCCAGCAGCCCAGGGAACAGCCCGTACCAAGAGACCCAGTACTTC.

The chain employs TRBV6-6 and TRBJ1-2, with D possibly TRBD1 on 5 matching bases. V lost 2 bases, J lost 0 bases, and 10 bases lay in between. Germline values: CDR1 MNHNY, CDR2 SVGAGI (reference sequence). The CDR3 spans 15 residues. As DNA, the CDR3 is TGTGCCAGCAGTTACCCGGGGGGATCTAACTATGGCTACACCTTC. Protein sequence: CASSYPGGSNYGYTF.

The chain joins TRBV5-5 to TRBJ2-7; 7 bases are shared with TRBD1. The CDR3 has 16 amino acids. Germline V gives CDR1 SGHKS, CDR2 YYEKEE (reference sequence). The trim removed 3 bases at V and 5 bases at J, leaving 14 bases unmatched. The DNA for the CDR3 is TGTGCCAGCAGCTCGAGAGAGGGGGCGCAACGAGACGAGCAGTACTTC. This sequence encodes CASSSREGAQRDEQYF.

The chain links TRBV3-1 (or the pseudogene TRBV3-2) to TRBJ1-4, with D uncertain. Trimming took off 4 bases at V and 4 bases at J, with 13 bases between the two ends. The CDR3 totals 15 residues. Germline loops: CDR1 LGHDT, CDR2 YNNKEL (reference sequence). CDR3: CASSPIASHNEKLFF. Here the CDR3 DNA reads TGTGCCAGCAGCCCTATTGCGAGCCATAATGAAAAACTGTTTTTT.

The chain carries TRBV2 and TRBJ1-1; 9 positions agree with TRBD1. V shed 4 bases, J shed 9 bases, and the junction held 12 bases outside the gene matches. Germline assignment: CDR1 SNHLY and CDR2 FYNNEI. The CDR3 has 15 amino acids. The CDR3: CASSAGQGVSGQAFF. The DNA of the CDR3 is TGTGCCAGCAGTGCGGGACAGGGAGTGAGCGGGCAAGCTTTCTTT. The entire variable domain, with the rest obtained from reference TRBV2 and TRBJ1-1, is as follows: EPEVTQTPSHQVTQMGQEVILRCVPISNHLYFYWYRQILGQKVEFLVSFYNNEISEKSEIFDDQFSVERPDGSNFTLKIRSTKLEDSAMYFCASSAGQGVSGQAFFGQGTRLTVV.